Below are 12 T cell receptor beta chains sequenced from a single sample in a study of cytotoxic CD8 clonotypes in ibrutinib-treated CLL. Sequencing used immunoSEQ multiplex PCR; TCRdb keeps in-frame clones, though not all of them. Of 45,000 to 50,000 clones listed, 53% are singletons. The sample in question was PBMCs, obtained after 12 months of ibrutinib treatment. Receptors were obtained from a human donor with chronic lymphocytic leukemia.

This chain uses TRBV29-1 with TRBJ1-1; D might be TRBD1 (5 bases). Trimming cost V 6 bases and J 0 bases, with 14 bases left between them. Germline V lookup: CDR1 SQVTM, CDR2 ANQGSEA. CDR3 length equals 14 residues. The CDR3 DNA sequence: TGCAGCGTAGGGGTCGGAAGCATGAACACTGAAGCTTTCTTT. It yields the protein CSVGVGSMNTEAFF.

The CDR3 bases are TGTGCCAGCAGCGTAGGGGGACAGGATTGGAACAATGAGCAGTTCTTC. Protein product: CASSVGGQDWNNEQFF. The chain is built from TRBV9 and TRBJ2-1, with 8 bases matching TRBD1. With V trimmed by 0 bases and J by 5 bases, 7 bases remained unmatched. The CDR3 runs 16 residues. The germline CDR1 and CDR2 sequences are SGDLS and YYNGEE.

The genes are TRBV6-1 and TRBJ2-2, with 7 bases identical to TRBD1. The CDR3 extends over 13 amino acids. V was clipped by 6 bases and J by 4 bases; unmatched bases: 2. Germline V gene sequence: CDR1 MNHNS, CDR2 SASEGT. This chain's CDR3 is CASRTGTTGELFF. The CDR3 nucleotides are TGTGCCAGCAGGACAGGGACCACCGGGGAGCTGTTTTTT.

This clone was picked up a small number of times. The rearrangement links TRBV5-1 to TRBJ2-1; 7 nucleotides align to TRBD1. V lost 0 bases and J lost 6; bases outside the gene matches: 6. Per germline, CDR1 SGHRS and CDR2 YFSETQ. The length of the CDR3 is 15 residues. This chain's CDR3 is CASSLDRGVINEQFF. Here the CDR3 DNA reads TGCGCCAGCAGCTTGGACAGGGGCGTAATCAATGAGCAGTTCTTC.

DNA for the CDR3: TGTGCCACCATGGGGCAAGCGGGAATATACAATGAGCAGTTCTTC. This translates into CATMGQAGIYNEQFF. The chain employs TRBV19 and TRBJ2-1; TRBD2 matches 7 bases. The CDR3 consists of 15 residues. V lost 10 bases and J lost 4; bases outside the gene matches: 13. Germline lookup yields CDR1 LNHDA and CDR2 SQIVND (reference sequence). Supplemented by reference TRBV19 and TRBJ2-1, the full variable domain reads DGGITQSPKYLFRKEGQNVTLSCEQNLNHDAMYWYRQDPGQGLRLIYYSQIVNDFQKGDIAEGYSVSREKKESFPLTVTSAQKNPTAFYLCATMGQAGIYNEQFFGPGTRLTVL.

The gene calls are TRBV7-3 and TRBJ2-7; 7 nucleotides line up with TRBD2. Germline assignment: CDR1 SGHTA and CDR2 FQGTGA. V shed 3 bases, J shed 4 bases, and the junction held 3 bases outside the gene matches. This CDR3 is built from 13 residues. The CDR3 bases are TGTGCCAGCAGCTTCGCTAGCGGATACGAGCAGTACTTC. Amino acid sequence: CASSFASGYEQYF.

The chain uses TRBV9 and TRBJ2-7; a possible D gene is TRBD2 (6 bases). Germline assignment: CDR1 SGDLS and CDR2 YYNGEE. Deletions cut 0 bases from V and 3 bases from J, with 10 bases between. The CDR3 is made up of 14 amino acids. CDR3 region: CASSVGGGDYEQYF. CDR3 DNA: TGTGCCAGCAGCGTAGGCGGAGGGGACTACGAGCAGTACTTC.

This clone was seen more than once but under ten times. The rearrangement links TRBV4-1 to TRBJ1-5, with D possibly TRBD1 on 6 matching bases. The DNA matches TRBJ2-3 better at its end, which makes the J call doubtful. CDR3 length: 15 amino acids. The germline V gene encodes CDR1 MGHRA and CDR2 YSYEKL. The CDR3 reads CASSQVYRANQPQYF. DNA for the CDR3: TGCGCCAGCAGCCAAGTCTACAGGGCTAATCAGCCCCAGTATTTT.

This CDR3 reads CASSLILAGGSDTQYF. DNA of the CDR3: TGTGCCAGCAGCCTTATTTTAGCGGGAGGGTCAGATACGCAGTATTTT. This sequence joins TRBV11-2 and TRBJ2-3; TRBD2 matches 11 bases. Germline V CDR1 and CDR2: SGHAT, FQNNGV. J lost 4 bases, V lost 5 bases, and 8 bases had no gene match. This CDR3 comprises 16 residues.

This sequence joins TRBV19 and TRBJ1-2, with 8 bases lining up with TRBD1. The CDR3 runs 16 residues. Germline V lookup: CDR1 LNHDA, CDR2 SQIVND (reference sequence). The junction had 12 bases not matched to a gene; V was cut back by 3 bases and J by 6 bases. The CDR3 bases are TGTGCCAGTAGTATGTATGTCGACAGGGGAGCGAATGGCTACACCTTC. It yields the protein CASSMYVDRGANGYTF.

The sample holds a few counts of this clone. The chain uses TRBV4-1 and TRBJ2-7; TRBD2 matches 9 bases. After removal of 5 bases from V and 4 bases from J, the junction contained 9 bases not matched to a gene. The CDR3 is 15 amino acids. The germline gives CDR1 MGHRA, CDR2 YSYEKL. The CDR3 DNA is TGCGCCAGCAGCTCCCTTAGCGGGAGTAGGTACGAGCAGTACTTC. Protein sequence: CASSSLSGSRYEQYF.

The chain couples TRBV5-1 to TRBJ1-4; a possible D gene is TRBD1 (5 bases). The CDR3 has 15 residues. The germline V gene encodes CDR1 SGHRS and CDR2 YFSETQ. Between the trimmed V and J ends, which lost 4 bases and 5 bases, there was a span of 15 bases. This CDR3 reads CASSPTGPLNEKLFF. The CDR3 nucleotides are TGCGCCAGCAGCCCTACAGGACCCCTCAATGAAAAACTGTTTTTT.